These 3 T cell receptor beta chains were sequenced from one sample in a study of OX40 agonist ivuxolimab in advanced cancers. Profiling relied on immunoSEQ multiplex PCR, and the TCRdb table lists in-frame clones only, not all of them. The sample has tens of thousands of clones, 65% to 80% seen once. This material consisted of CD4+ or CD8+ T cells sorted from blood, taken in a trial of the OX40 agonist ivuxolimab. The receptors here all came from an adult with an advanced solid tumor such as melanoma, head and neck, liver or kidney cancer.

This clone has just a few counts. The V and J genes are TRBV11-3 and TRBJ2-1; D possibly matches TRBD1 or TRBD2 (6 bases each). CDR3 length: 14 residues. V was shortened by 2 bases and J by 7 bases, with 12 bases between the two germline ends. CDR1 is SGHNT and CDR2 is YENEEA in the germline V gene. CDR3 sequence (DNA): TGTGCCAGCAGCTTAACCACAGGGAGGAATGAGCAGTTCTTC. It specifies CASSLTTGRNEQFF.

V gene TRBV4-2 combines with J gene TRBJ2-7, with TRBD2 as a possible D gene (6 bases). The germline gives CDR1 LGHNA, CDR2 YNFKEQ. The V end lost 1 base, the J end lost 1 base, and 11 bases lay between the germline ends. This CDR3 comprises 15 residues. CDR3 loop: CASSQGGDLSYEQYF. In nucleotides, the CDR3 is TGTGCCAGCAGCCAAGGGGGGGACCTGTCCTACGAGCAGTACTTC.

This rearrangement joins TRBV14 to TRBJ1-1; D remains ambiguous. V was pared by 4 bases and J by 3 bases, with 12 bases between. In germline, CDR1 is SGHDN, CDR2 FVKESK. This CDR3 comprises 14 residues. Here the CDR3 reads CASSPGVRYTEAFF. CDR3 bases: TGTGCCAGCAGCCCCGGGGTGAGATACACTGAAGCTTTCTTT.